What follows is one T cell receptor beta chain and its context. The data are from a study of OX40 agonist ivuxolimab in advanced cancers. Blood draws occurred at baseline, cycle 4 day 1, and cycle 7 day 1. TCRdb's table, derived via immunoSEQ multiplex PCR, lists solely in-frame clones and lacks some. The data contain approximately 68,000 clones, around 88% of them seen just once; the ten biggest clones take up about 0.9%. Germline CDR1 MNHEY, CDR2 SVGAGI. The CDR3 sequence is 15 residues long. V was clipped by 0 bases and J by 3 bases; unmatched bases: 4. This TCR derives from an adult with an advanced solid tumor such as melanoma, head and neck, liver or kidney cancer. This chain connects TRBV6-5 to TRBJ2-7; 8 positions match TRBD1. The sample in question was CD4+ or CD8+ T cells sorted from blood, obtained in a trial of the OX40 agonist ivuxolimab. The CDR3 DNA reads as TGTGCCAGCAGTTACTCGCCACAGGGGGGCTACGAGCAGTACTTC. Translation gives CASSYSPQGGYEQYF.